Listed below are T cell receptor beta chains from one sample, sequenced in a study of blood T cell repertoires in COVID-19. The assay was immunoSEQ multiplex PCR, and TCRdb's table has in-frame clones only and misses some. The data hold about 180,000 clones, with 70% to 90% observed a single time. The sequenced material came from peripheral blood. These receptors came from a man aged 55 to 69 with acute or convalescent COVID-19. The CDR3 runs from the conserved cysteine through the conserved F or W. D genes are given only for firm matches. Part of the rows lack a size; the others show once, few, many or a class for expanded clones.

V	J	size	D	CDR3	DNA
TRBV14	TRBJ1-6	NA	NA	CASSQDIGESSSYNSPLHF	TGTGCCAGCAGCCAGGATATAGGAGAGTCGAGCTCCTATAATTCACCCCTCCACTTT
TRBV6-5	TRBJ2-1	few	TRBD2	CASRSSGSREQFF	TGTGCCAGCAGATCTAGCGGGAGTAGAGAGCAGTTCTTC
TRBV11-2	TRBJ2-1	NA	NA	CASSLVLSSYNEQFF	TGTGCCAGCAGCTTAGTCCTTAGCTCCTACAATGAGCAGTTCTTC
TRBV27	TRBJ1-6	NA	TRBD1	CASSPGTGSYNSPLHF	TGTGCCAGCAGTCCCGGGACAGGGTCCTATAATTCACCCCTCCACTTT
TRBV2	TRBJ2-7	NA	NA	CASSEVGQTYEQYF	TGTGCCAGCAGTGAAGTGGGACAAACCTACGAGCAGTACTTC
TRBV10-3	TRBJ2-3	NA	TRBD2	CAISESASGYTDTQYF	TGTGCCATCAGTGAGTCGGCTAGCGGTTACACAGATACGCAGTATTTT
TRBV5-5	TRBJ2-5	NA	NA	CASSFSRGGGETQYF	TGTGCCAGCAGCTTCTCTAGGGGAGGTGGGGAGACCCAGTACTTC
TRBV18	TRBJ2-7	NA	NA	CASSPEGHYEQYF	TGTGCCAGCTCACCGGAGGGCCACTACGAGCAGTACTTC
TRBV5-4	TRBJ2-7	NA	TRBD1	CASSLSDRPYEQYF	TGTGCCAGCAGCCTCTCGGACAGGCCCTACGAGCAGTACTTC
TRBV11-3	TRBJ1-1	NA	NA	CASSLTGLNTEAFF	TGTGCCAGCAGCTTGACAGGCCTGAACACTGAAGCTTTCTTT
TRBV7-2	TRBJ2-7	NA	TRBD2	CASSVTSGNTYEQYF	TGTGCCAGCAGCGTGACTAGCGGGAACACCTACGAGCAGTACTTC
TRBV5-1	TRBJ2-2	once	TRBD2	CASSRTSGSTGELFF	TGCGCCAGCAGCCGGACTAGCGGGAGCACCGGGGAGCTGTTTTTT
TRBV9	TRBJ2-3	NA	NA	CASSGTTKRADTQYF	TGTGCCAGCAGCGGGACGACTAAGCGTGCAGATACGCAGTATTTT
TRBV5-4	TRBJ2-3	NA	TRBD2	CASSLSAGVTDTQYF	TGTGCCAGCAGCTTGTCGGCGGGAGTCACAGATACGCAGTATTTT
TRBV28	TRBJ1-4	NA	NA	CASSFGGGTNEKLFF	TGTGCCAGCAGTTTTGGGGGAGGAACTAATGAAAAACTGTTTTTT
TRBV27	TRBJ1-6	NA	NA	CASRKDSFPSPLHF	TGTGCCAGCAGAAAAGACTCATTCCCTTCACCCCTCCACTTT
TRBV6-5	TRBJ2-3	NA	TRBD1	CASWQGGTDTQYF	TGTGCCAGCTGGCAGGGGGGCACAGATACGCAGTATTTT
TRBV11-2	TRBJ2-2	NA	TRBD2	CASSLEGAQTSGRGTGELFF	TGTGCCAGCAGCTTAGAGGGGGCCCAGACTAGCGGGAGAGGCACCGGGGAGCTGTTTTTT
TRBV4-1	TRBJ2-1	NA	NA	CASKTDSSYNEQFF	TGCGCCAGCAAGACGGACAGCTCCTACAATGAGCAGTTCTTC
TRBV25-1	TRBJ2-7	NA	TRBD1	CASDRTGIGEQYF	TGTGCCAGCGACCGGACAGGGATCGGCGAGCAGTACTTC
TRBV4-3	TRBJ2-1	once	NA	CASSPYRVEIYNEQFF	TGCGCCAGCAGCCCTTACAGGGTGGAGATATACAATGAGCAGTTCTTC
TRBV19	TRBJ1-3	NA	NA	CASSNRDTSGNTIYF	TGTGCCAGTAGTAACAGGGATACCTCTGGAAACACCATATATTTT
TRBV9	TRBJ2-3	NA	TRBD2	CASKSSGSTDTQYF	TGTGCCAGCAAGTCTAGCGGGAGCACAGATACGCAGTATTTT
TRBV7-2	TRBJ2-5	NA	TRBD2	CASSLLAGVRGETQYF	TGTGCCAGCAGCTTACTAGCGGGAGTTAGGGGTGAGACCCAGTACTTC
TRBV24-1	TRBJ1-2	NA	NA	CATIPEKPYGYTF	TGTGCCACCATCCCCGAAAAGCCCTATGGCTACACCTTC
TRBV27	TRBJ1-2	NA	NA	CASSLTPTAANYGYTF	TGTGCCAGCAGTTTAACACCGACAGCCGCTAACTATGGCTACACCTTC
TRBV11-2	TRBJ2-7	NA	TRBD2	CASSLSAGLGSEQYF	TGTGCCAGTAGCTTAAGCGCGGGACTAGGGTCCGAGCAGTACTTC
TRBV21-1	TRBJ2-2	NA	NA	CASSITNVGASLTGELFF	TGTGCCAGCAGCATCACAAACGTAGGGGCGTCTCTCACCGGGGAGCTGTTTTTT
TRBV7-9	TRBJ1-2	NA	NA	CASSPDRTNYGYTF	TGTGCCAGCAGCCCCGACAGGACTAACTATGGCTACACCTTC
TRBV4-1	TRBJ1-5	NA	TRBD1	CASSPRTGDSNQPQHF	TGCGCCAGCAGCCCCCGGACAGGGGATAGCAATCAGCCCCAGCATTTT
TRBV29-1	TRBJ1-1	NA	NA	CSVSSLGVYTEAFF	TGCAGCGTTTCTTCCCTCGGTGTATACACTGAAGCTTTCTTT
TRBV5-1	TRBJ2-5	once	TRBD2	CASSFSGSQETQYF	TGCGCCAGCAGCTTTAGCGGGAGTCAGGAGACCCAGTACTTC
TRBV3-1/TRBV3-2	TRBJ2-7	NA	NA	CASSPPGSYEQYF	TGTGCCAGCAGCCCCCCTGGGAGCTACGAGCAGTACTTC
TRBV3-1/TRBV3-2	TRBJ2-3	NA	NA	CASSQAVGGRADTQYF	TGTGCCAGCAGCCAAGCGGTGGGAGGCCGGGCAGATACGCAGTATTTT
TRBV21-1	TRBJ2-1	once	NA	CASSKLPGLAGVWAYNEQFF	TGTGCCAGCAGCAAACTCCCGGGACTAGCGGGAGTATGGGCCTACAATGAGCAGTTCTTC
TRBV28	TRBJ2-2	NA	NA	CASSLGGAGVGELFF	TGTGCCAGCAGTTTAGGGGGCGCTGGGGTCGGGGAGCTGTTTTTT
TRBV6-5	TRBJ2-7	NA	NA	CASSYSSTSRPYEQYF	TGTGCCAGCAGTTACTCGTCCACTAGCCGACCCTACGAGCAGTACTTC
TRBV10-2	TRBJ2-2	NA	NA	CASCRGGQEVPGELFF	TGCGCCAGCTGCCGTGGTGGGCAGGAAGTTCCCGGGGAGCTGTTTTTT
TRBV7-3	TRBJ2-2	NA	TRBD2	CASSLRLAGGSNTGELFF	TGTGCCAGCAGCTTAAGACTAGCGGGAGGATCCAACACCGGGGAGCTGTTTTTT
TRBV7-3	TRBJ2-5	NA	TRBD1	CASSSYGTGAGETQYF	TGTGCCAGCAGCTCCTATGGGACAGGGGCCGGAGAGACCCAGTACTTC
TRBV19	TRBJ1-2	NA	NA	CASSMVGGGYGYTF	TGTGCCAGTAGTATGGTGGGAGGTGGATATGGCTACACCTTC